What follows are 23 T cell receptor beta chains derived from one specimen sequenced in a study of tumor-infiltrating lymphocytes in primary liver carcinoma. Both RNA and DNA were isolated together from around 20-30 mg of bulk tissue that had not been sorted. A constant-region primer served to make TCR beta cDNA from about 500 ng total RNA. ARM-PCR was slightly modified, and three nested multiplex PCR rounds with it gave rise to the TCR beta libraries. A C-beta reverse primer was combined with TRBV1-TRBV30 forward primers in the first two PCR rounds, and each round had ten to eleven cycles. Each CDR3 protein gets one entry after TCRdb re-called the multiplex PCR reads with MiXCR. The sample shows approximately 42,000 distinct CDR3 sequences, roughly 73% of them seen only once. The specimen sequenced was tumor-adjacent normal liver tissue. These receptors all come from a woman aged 25 to 45 with primary liver carcinoma and hepatitis B virus infection.

As regards this clonotype: The junction differs from germline at one of its ends, possibly a read error. The chain joins TRBV6-1 to TRBJ1-2, with D hard to call. Germline assignment: CDR1 MNHNS and CDR2 SASEGT. This CDR3 comprises 15 residues. CDR3 residues: CASSTFHLGGYGYAF. The CDR3 nucleotides are TGTGCCAGCAGTACCTTCCACCTGGGAGGCTATGGCTACGCCTTC.

Concerning this clonotype itself: The junction does not match germline at one end; this may be a read error. This rearrangement joins TRBV11-2 to TRBJ1-2, with a weak D call TRBD1 (6 bases). This CDR3 contains 13 residues. Germline values: CDR1 SGHAT, CDR2 FQNNGV. The CDR3 reads CTSTQEGGRGYTF. The DNA of the CDR3 is TGTACCAGCACTCAGGAGGGGGGTAGAGGATACACCTTC.

A word on this clonotype: The junction departs from germline at one end; a sequencing error may be responsible. V is TRBV12-3 or TRBV12-4 and J is TRBJ1-5; D gene ambiguous. The CDR3 is 15 residues long. Written as DNA, the CDR3 is TGTGCCATCAGTCCGTGGGGAGGTGGCAATCAGCTCCAGCATTTT. Amino acids: CAISPWGGGNQLQHF.

V gene TRBV11-2 combines with J gene TRBJ2-3; TRBD2 is a possible D gene (6 bases). This CDR3 spans 17 amino acids. Trimming removed 6 bases from V and 2 bases from J, with 21 bases in between. Germline loops: CDR1 SGHAT, CDR2 FQNNGV. The CDR3 bases are TGTGCCAGCAGTCATCGGGGGAGCCGGAGCCTCACAGATACGCAGTATTTT. It is translated as CASSHRGSRSLTDTQYF.

This clonotype was seen a single time. The junction departs from the called germline gene at one end, perhaps through a read error. This chain uses TRBV11-1 with TRBJ2-7; weak D call: TRBD2 (5 bases). From germline, CDR1 is SGHAT and CDR2 FQDESV (reference sequence). This CDR3 is built from 14 residues. The DNA for the CDR3 is TGTACCTGCAGCTTAGCGACGGCCTCCCACGAGCAGTACTTC. Residues: CTCSLATASHEQYF.

A note on this clonotype: Likely a read error: the CDR3 ends without its conserved phenylalanine or tryptophan. V gene TRBV6-1 combines with J gene TRBJ1-1, with D uncertain. Deletions cut 1 base from V and 5 bases from J, with 17 bases between. Germline V gives CDR1 MNHNS, CDR2 SASEGT. The CDR3 runs 16 residues. The chain's CDR3 is CASSEEVGNPGTEAFL. In DNA form, the CDR3 reads TGTGCCAGCAGTGAAGAGGTGGGAAACCCTGGGACTGAAGCTTTCCTT.

A word on this clonotype: Sequence at one end of the junction differs from germline and may be a read error. This sequence joins TRBV4-1 and TRBJ2-5, with no clear D. The CDR3 loop spans 15 amino acids. The germline gives CDR1 MGHRA, CDR2 YSYEKL. In DNA, the CDR3 is TGCGCCAGCAGCCAAGGTTCAAGCCGCCAGGAGACCCACTACTTC. As protein: CASSQGSSRQETHYF.

Details on this clonotype: A read error may account for a junction end that differs from germline. V usage is TRBV6-1 and J usage is TRBJ2-7; D gene uncertain. The CDR3 spans 14 residues. Germline-derived CDR1 and CDR2 are MNHNS and SASEGT. The CDR3 sequence: CASSVRALAYEQYF. The CDR3 bases are TGCGCCAGCAGTGTCCGGGCTCTAGCCTACGAGCAGTACTTC.

Worth noting for this clonotype: This may come from a read error, since a much larger clone is one base off. V gene TRBV6-1 combines with J gene TRBJ1-6, with D perhaps TRBD1 (5 bases). This CDR3 comprises 16 residues. Per germline, CDR1 MNHNS and CDR2 SASEGT. CDR3 DNA: TGTACCAGCAGTGAAGCGGGGGGACCGAGGAATTCATCCCTCCACTTT. Its translation: CTSSEAGGPRNSSLHF.

DNA of the CDR3: TGCAGCGCCGGGACAGGGAGGGAGACACACTACTTC. As protein: CSAGTGRETHYF. The chain has TRBV29-1 and TRBJ2-5; TRBD1 agrees at 9 bases. CDR1 and CDR2 from the germline V gene are SQVTM and ANQGSEA. The CDR3 sequence is 12 residues long. Germline trimming cut 7 bases from V and 14 bases from J; bases unmatched to any gene: 14.

Comment on this clonotype: Mismatch with germline at one junction end may stem from a read error. This chain joins TRBV6-5 and TRBJ2-5; D possibly corresponds to TRBD1 (6 bases). The CDR3 is 15 residues long. The germline CDR1 and CDR2 sequences are MNHEY and SVGAGI. The CDR3 nucleotides read TGCGCCAGCAGTACACGATCGACAGGTCAAGAGACCCAGTACTTC. Translated: CASSTRSTGQETQYF.

Turning to this clonotype: As the CDR3 is not closed by the conserved phenylalanine or tryptophan, this likely results from a read error. This chain uses TRBV30 with TRBJ1-1; D perhaps matches TRBD1 (6 bases). Per germline, CDR1 GTSNPN and CDR2 SVGIG (reference sequence). Deletions cut 3 bases from V and 0 bases from J, with 11 bases between. This CDR3 is 14 amino acids long. The CDR3 DNA is TGTGCCTGGAGGAACAGGGACTTGAACACTGAAGCTTTCTAT. Its protein product is CAWRNRDLNTEAFY.

Of note for this clonotype: One junction end disagrees with the germline gene, perhaps due to a read error. This chain uses TRBV6-2 or TRBV6-3 with TRBJ1-1; D may be TRBD1 (5 bases). In germline, CDR1 is MNHEY, CDR2 SVGEGT. The CDR3 contains 14 residues. The CDR3 reads CVSSITQGLPEAFF. CDR3 bases: TGTGTCAGCAGTATCACGCAGGGTTTGCCTGAAGCTTTCTTT.

This clonotype was counted a single time. A read error may account for a junction end that differs from germline. This chain joins TRBV29-1 and TRBJ2-6; TRBD1 matches at 8 bases. Germline V gene sequence: CDR1 SQVTM, CDR2 ANQGSEA. There are 18 residues in the CDR3. CDR3 sequence (DNA): TGCAGTGTTGAAGATCAACGTCAGGGGGCAGGTGGGGCCAACGTCATGACTTTC. Translating gives CSVEDQRQGAGGANVMTF.

This chain links TRBV11-2 with TRBJ2-5; 9 nucleotides agree with TRBD1. Germline loops: CDR1 SGHAT, CDR2 FQNNGV. The CDR3 length is 15 residues. J lost 3 bases, V lost 5 bases, and 7 bases had no gene match. CDR3 loop: CASSRTGGAKETQYF. The CDR3 DNA reads TGTGCCAGCAGCAGAACAGGGGGCGCGAAAGAGACCCAGTACTTC.

This clonotype was seen many times. This rearrangement joins TRBV14 to TRBJ2-7, with D possibly called TRBD1 or TRBD2 (6 bases each). The CDR3 totals 15 residues. V lost 2 bases, J lost 2 bases, and 13 bases lay in between. The germline V gene encodes CDR1 SGHDN and CDR2 FVKESK. CDR3 protein: CASSQMGRGAYEQYF. CDR3 coding DNA: TGTGCCAGCAGCCAAATGGGAAGGGGGGCCTACGAGCAGTACTTC.

This clonotype was picked up a small number of times. The V call is TRBV19, the J call TRBJ1-6, with D unclear. The V gene lost 4 bases and the J gene lost 7 bases, with 8 bases spanning the gap. The CDR3 loop spans 13 amino acids. The germline V gene encodes CDR1 LNHDA and CDR2 SQIVND (reference sequence). For the CDR3, the DNA is TGTGCCAGTAGTAGGAATGAGAATTCACCCCTCCACTTT. Its protein is CASSRNENSPLHF.

The V call is TRBV11-2, the J call TRBJ2-3; D not resolved. With 9 bases removed from V and 2 bases from J, the gap between germline ends came to 15 bases. This CDR3 comprises 14 residues. CDR1 and CDR2 from the germline V gene are SGHAT and FQNNGV. The CDR3: CASSRMANTDTQYF. In DNA, the CDR3 is TGTGCCAGTAGCCGGATGGCTAACACAGATACGCAGTATTTT.

There are a few counts of this clonotype. A much bigger clone sits one base away, suggesting this may be a read error. The chain couples TRBV7-8 to TRBJ1-1, with TRBD1 matching 9 bases. CDR1 is SGHVS and CDR2 is FQNEAQ in the germline V gene. The CDR3 totals 13 residues. CDR3: CTSSLTGGTEAFF. The CDR3 bases are TGTACCAGCAGCTTGACAGGGGGCACTGAAGCTTTCTTT.

Concerning this clonotype itself: The conserved phenylalanine or tryptophan normally closing the CDR3 is absent here, so this likely arose from a read error. The chain recombines TRBV14 with TRBJ2-5; D is ambiguous. Germline CDR1 SGHDN, CDR2 FVKESK. The CDR3 extends over 14 amino acids. CDR3 DNA: TGTACCAGCAGCCAAGATTGGAGCGCTGAGACCCAGTACTCC. It is translated as CTSSQDWSAETQYS.

The chain recombines TRBV19 with TRBJ2-2; D is unresolved. The germline V gene has CDR1 LNHDA and CDR2 SQIVND (reference sequence). V lost 10 bases, J lost 1 base, and 13 bases lay in between. The CDR3 loop spans 14 amino acids. CDR3 region: CATRPGLNTGELFF. CDR3 DNA: TGTGCCACCCGGCCGGGTCTGAACACCGGGGAGCTGTTTTTT.

In the case of this clonotype: At one end, the junction sequence differs from germline, possibly due to a read error. V is TRBV11-2 and J is TRBJ2-7; D uncertain. Looked up from germline, CDR1 is SGHAT and CDR2 is FQNNGV. The CDR3 contains 14 residues. As DNA, the CDR3 is TGTGCCAGCAGCTTTGTGGAAGCTGCCTACGAACAGTACTTC. Protein sequence: CASSFVEAAYEQYF.

To note about this clonotype: The junction differs from germline at one of its ends, possibly a read error. This chain links TRBV29-1 with TRBJ2-1; D perhaps matches TRBD2 (6 bases). The CDR3 contains 12 residues. Germline loops: CDR1 SQVTM, CDR2 ANQGSEA. The CDR3 spells CGALMDYNERFF. The CDR3 bases are TGCGGCGCCCTAATGGACTACAACGAGCGGTTCTTC.